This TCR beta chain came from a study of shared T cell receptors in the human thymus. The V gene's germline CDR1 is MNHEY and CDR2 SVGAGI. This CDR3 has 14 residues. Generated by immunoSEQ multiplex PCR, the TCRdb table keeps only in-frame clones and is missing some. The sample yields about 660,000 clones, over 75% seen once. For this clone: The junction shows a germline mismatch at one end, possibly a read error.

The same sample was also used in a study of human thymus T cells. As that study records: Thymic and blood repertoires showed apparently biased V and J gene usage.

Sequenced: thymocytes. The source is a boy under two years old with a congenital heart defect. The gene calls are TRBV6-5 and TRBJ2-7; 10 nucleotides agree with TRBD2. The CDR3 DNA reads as TGTGCCAGCGGGCCGGGACTAGCGCCTTTCGGTCCCGCCTTC. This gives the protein CASGPGLAPFGPAF.